Sequencing of this T cell receptor beta chain was carried out in a study of OX40 agonist ivuxolimab in advanced cancers. The overall study: At doses from 0.01 to 10 mg/kg, patients were given intravenous ivuxolimab every 2 weeks. Patients with prior anti-PD-1, anti-PD-L1 or anti-CTLA-4 therapy were eligible; 35% to 45% had some. The study reported partial responses in three patients: one hepatocellular carcinoma, two cutaneous melanoma. Study findings and constraints: The average count of expanded clones was higher among CD8+ T cells than among CD4+.

Clones were sequenced by immunoSEQ multiplex PCR, and TCRdb holds only the in-frame ones, with some missing. Here the sample spans roughly 17,000 clones, about 88% being singletons. V was pared by 6 bases and J by 14 bases, with 14 bases between. Germline V gene sequence: CDR1 MNHEY, CDR2 SMNVEV (reference sequence). This CDR3 is 12 amino acids long. About this clone: Its antigen remains unknown.

The rearrangement uses TRBV27 and TRBJ1-6; no reliable D call. Source: CD4+ or CD8+ T cells sorted from blood, taken in a trial of the OX40 agonist ivuxolimab. The sequence was collected from an adult with an advanced solid tumor such as melanoma, head and neck, liver or kidney cancer. CDR3 loop: CASRPSGGALHF. The DNA of the CDR3 is TGTGCCAGCAGACCTTCAGGCGGGGCCCTCCACTTT.